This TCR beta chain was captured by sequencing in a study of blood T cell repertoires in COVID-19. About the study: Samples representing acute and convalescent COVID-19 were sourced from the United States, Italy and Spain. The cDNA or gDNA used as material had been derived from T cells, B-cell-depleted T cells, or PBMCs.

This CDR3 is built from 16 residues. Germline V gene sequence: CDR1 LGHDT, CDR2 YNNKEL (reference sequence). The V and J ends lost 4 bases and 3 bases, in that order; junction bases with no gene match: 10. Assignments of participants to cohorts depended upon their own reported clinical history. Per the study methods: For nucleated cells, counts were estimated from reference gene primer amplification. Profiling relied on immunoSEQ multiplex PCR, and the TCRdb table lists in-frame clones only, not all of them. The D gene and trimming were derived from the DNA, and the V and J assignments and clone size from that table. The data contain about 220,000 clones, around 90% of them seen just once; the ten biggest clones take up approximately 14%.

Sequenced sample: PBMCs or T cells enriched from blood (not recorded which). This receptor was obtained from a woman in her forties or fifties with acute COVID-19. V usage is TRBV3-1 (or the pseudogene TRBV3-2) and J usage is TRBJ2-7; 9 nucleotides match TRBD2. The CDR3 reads CASSPGHWTSDYEQYF. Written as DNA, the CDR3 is TGTGCCAGCAGCCCGGGGCATTGGACTAGCGACTACGAGCAGTACTTC.